This T cell receptor beta chain stems from a study of blood T cell repertoires in COVID-19. The wider study: There were acute and convalescent COVID-19 samples, and they came from the United States, Italy and Spain. Sample material is recorded as cDNA or gDNA derived from T cells, B-cell-depleted T cells, or PBMCs.

This clone has just a few counts. The authors' processing: By means of reference gene primer amplification, nucleated cell counts were estimated. Repertoires were generated with immunoSEQ multiplex PCR, while TCRdb's copy carries only in-frame clones and drops some. That table gives V, J and clone size, and the DNA gave D and trimming. The sample shows roughly 280,000 clones, approximately 90% of them seen only once. The trim removed 3 bases at V and 3 bases at J, leaving 14 bases unmatched. The CDR3 sequence is 18 residues long. Germline V lookup: CDR1 GTSNPN, CDR2 SVGIG (reference sequence). The rearrangement uses TRBV30 and TRBJ1-5, with 10 bases lining up with TRBD1. This receptor was identified in a woman aged 45-60 years who had recovered from COVID-19. Sequencing was done on a sample of peripheral blood. In nucleotides, the CDR3 is TGTGCCTGGAGCCGGGCCGTGGGACAGGGGATAATCAATCAGCCCCAGCATTTT. Translating gives CAWSRAVGQGIINQPQHF. The variable domain in full, with the rest retrieved from reference TRBV30 and TRBJ1-5, is SQTIHQWPATLVQPVGSPLSLECTVEGTSNPNLYWYRQAAGRGLQLLFYSVGIGQISSEVPQNLSASRPQDRQFILSSKKLLLSDSGFYLCAWSRAVGQGIINQPQHFGDGTRLSIL.